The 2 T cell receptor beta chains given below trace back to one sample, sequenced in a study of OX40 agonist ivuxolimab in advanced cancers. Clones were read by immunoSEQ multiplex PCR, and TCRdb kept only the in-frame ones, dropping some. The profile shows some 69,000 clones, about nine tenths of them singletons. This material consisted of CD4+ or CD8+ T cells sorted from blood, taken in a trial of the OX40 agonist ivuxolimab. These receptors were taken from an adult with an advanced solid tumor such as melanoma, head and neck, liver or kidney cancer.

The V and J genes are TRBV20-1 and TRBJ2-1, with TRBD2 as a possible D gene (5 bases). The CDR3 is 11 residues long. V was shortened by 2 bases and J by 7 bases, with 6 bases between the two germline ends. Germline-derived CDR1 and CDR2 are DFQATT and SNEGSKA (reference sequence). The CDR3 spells CSARRGNEQFF. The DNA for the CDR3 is TGCAGTGCTAGAAGAGGGAATGAGCAGTTCTTC.

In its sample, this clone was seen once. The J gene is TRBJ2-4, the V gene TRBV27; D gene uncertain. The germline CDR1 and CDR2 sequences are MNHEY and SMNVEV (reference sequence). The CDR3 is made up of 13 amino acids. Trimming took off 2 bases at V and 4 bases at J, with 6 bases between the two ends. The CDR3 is CASSLTQKNIQYF. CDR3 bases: TGTGCCAGCAGTTTAACTCAGAAAAACATTCAGTACTTC.